The subject of this entry is one T cell receptor beta chain. Trimming removed 5 bases at V and 9 bases at J, with 17 bases between. Germline V gene data show CDR1 as SNHLY and CDR2 as FYNNEI. This CDR3 contains 14 residues. The data were taken from a study of cytomegalovirus exposure and HLA in healthy donors. PCR employed 60 Vbeta and 13 Jbeta primers. The data were produced by immunoSEQ multiplex PCR, yet TCRdb's version contains in-frame clones alone and is incomplete. The sample contains about 150,000 clones, approximately 70% of which appear only once. This sequence joins TRBV2 and TRBJ2-1; perhaps TRBD1 as D (6 bases). The sample was PBMCs. The clonotype was recovered from a woman aged 60-70 years in good health and CMV-seropositive. Written as DNA, the CDR3 is TGTGCCAGCAGTTTAACTAGGGGGAATGGTGAGCAGTTCTTC. This gives the protein CASSLTRGNGEQFF.